This T cell receptor (beta chain) was documented in a study of blood T cell repertoires in COVID-19. The germline gives CDR1 SNHLY, CDR2 FYNNEI. The CDR3 is 16 residues long. V shed 4 bases and J 3 bases; nucleotides not matched to a gene: 7. The protocol was immunoSEQ multiplex PCR, while the TCRdb copy is restricted to in-frame clones and leaves out a portion. The table includes hundreds of thousands of clones, roughly 80% detected once. This TCR came from a woman aged 55 to 70 with active or convalescent COVID-19. The chain joins TRBV2 to TRBJ1-5, with 9 bases that match TRBD1. The sample was peripheral blood. The CDR3 region has the DNA TGTGCCAGCAGTGCGGGACAGGGCACCTTCAATCAGCCCCAGCATTTT. Translated: CASSAGQGTFNQPQHF.